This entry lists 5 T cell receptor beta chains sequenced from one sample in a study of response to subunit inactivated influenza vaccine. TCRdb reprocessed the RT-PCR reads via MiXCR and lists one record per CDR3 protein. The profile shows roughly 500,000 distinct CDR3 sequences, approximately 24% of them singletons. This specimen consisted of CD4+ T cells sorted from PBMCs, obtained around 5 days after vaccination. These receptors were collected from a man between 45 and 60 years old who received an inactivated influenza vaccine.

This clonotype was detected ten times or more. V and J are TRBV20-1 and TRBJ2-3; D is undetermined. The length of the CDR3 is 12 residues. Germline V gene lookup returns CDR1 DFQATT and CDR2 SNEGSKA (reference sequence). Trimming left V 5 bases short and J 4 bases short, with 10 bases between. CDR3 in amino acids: CSAGPDPDTQYF. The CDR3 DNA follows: TGCAGTGCTGGGCCAGACCCAGATACGCAGTATTTT.

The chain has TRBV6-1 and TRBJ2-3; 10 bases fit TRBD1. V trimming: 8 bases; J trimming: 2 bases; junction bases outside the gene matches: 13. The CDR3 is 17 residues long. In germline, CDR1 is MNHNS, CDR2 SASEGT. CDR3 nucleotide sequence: TGTGCCAGCGCCCCCGCGACGGGACAGGGGCCCACAGATACGCAGTATTTT. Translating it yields CASAPATGQGPTDTQYF.

CDR3 sequence reads: CASSQDRAYYEQYF. DNA for the CDR3: TGTGCCAGCAGCCAAGATCGTGCCTACTACGAGCAGTACTTC. The chain carries TRBV4-2 and TRBJ2-7; no clear D gene. Trimming removed 0 bases from V and 3 bases from J, with 9 bases in between. Germline CDR1 is LGHNA and CDR2 is YNFKEQ. The CDR3 covers 14 residues.

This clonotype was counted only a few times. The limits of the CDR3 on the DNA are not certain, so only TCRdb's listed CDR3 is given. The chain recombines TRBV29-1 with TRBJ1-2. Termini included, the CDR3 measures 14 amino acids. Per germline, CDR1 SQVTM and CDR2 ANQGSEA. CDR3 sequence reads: CSVGGRLTFGGYTF.

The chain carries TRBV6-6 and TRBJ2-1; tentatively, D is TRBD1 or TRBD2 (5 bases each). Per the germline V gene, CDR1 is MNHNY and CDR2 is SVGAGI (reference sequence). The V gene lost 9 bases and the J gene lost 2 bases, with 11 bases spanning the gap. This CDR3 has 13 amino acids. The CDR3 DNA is TGTGCCAGTCGGGACGGGGCCTACAATGAGCAGTTCTTC. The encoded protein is CASRDGAYNEQFF.